The 9 T cell receptor beta chains given below trace back to one sample, sequenced in a study of T-cell reconstitution after alpha-beta-depleted transplantation in children (dated by TCRdb to the mid-2010s). Per the publication, the treatment or condition label means: allogeneic hematopoietic cell transplantation with graft depleted of TCRalphabeta T cells and CD19 B cells. Library preparation employed PCR. TCRdb lists the instrument as Illumina HiSeq 2500. Molecular barcoding was employed in the preparation of TCR libraries, with unique molecular identifiers being used to normalize TCRbeta repertoire quantification. TCRdb reanalyzed the raw reads on its own, using fastp at Q25 for trimming and MiXCR for clone calling, and kept in-frame beta chains. Every CDR3 protein is listed once, alongside the most common genes and DNA of its rows. This sample lists about 230,000 distinct CDR3 sequences; around 9.9% were detected once. Roughly 27% of the sample is taken by the ten largest.

Sequencing used PBMCs, obtained before TCRalphabeta/CD19-depleted stem cell transplant. The receptors shown here come from a child younger than two with acute myeloid leukemia, due to receive a stem cell transplant.

This clonotype was seen at least ten times. The chain uses TRBV20-1 and TRBJ1-6; 8 positions match TRBD1. Per germline, CDR1 DFQATT and CDR2 SNEGSKA (reference sequence). V shed 1 base, J shed 10 bases, and the junction held 3 bases outside the gene matches. The CDR3 is made up of 13 amino acids. The CDR3 sequence is CSARGTGYSPLHF. As DNA, the CDR3 is TGCAGTGCTAGAGGGACAGGGTACTCACCCCTCCACTTT.

This clonotype was seen ten or more times. The chain couples TRBV5-1 to TRBJ1-5; D remains ambiguous. Germline values: CDR1 SGHRS, CDR2 YFSETQ. There are 15 residues in the CDR3. Trimming removed 0 bases at V and 0 bases at J, with 7 bases between. CDR3 protein: CASSLDSGSNQPQHF. The CDR3 DNA reads TGCGCCAGCAGCTTGGATTCCGGTAGCAATCAGCCCCAGCATTTT.

This clonotype was observed many times. The V gene is TRBV10-3, the J gene TRBJ1-1; possible D gene TRBD1, 5 bases. CDR3 length: 15 residues. Between the trimmed V and J ends, which lost 3 bases and 5 bases, there was a span of 16 bases. Germline V gives CDR1 ENHRY, CDR2 SYGVKD. The CDR3 DNA reads TGTGCCATCAGTGACGGGGGGAGAATGGGGACTGAAGCTTTCTTT. It yields the protein CAISDGGRMGTEAFF.

This clonotype has ten or more counts. The chain carries TRBV28 and TRBJ2-3, with TRBD2 as a possible D gene (7 bases). V lost 5 bases and J lost 1, with 13 bases in between. In germline, CDR1 is MDHEN, CDR2 SYDVKM. The CDR3 runs to 15 residues. Here the CDR3 DNA reads TGTGCCAGCAGTATTACGGGGGGCGGCACAGATACGCAGTATTTT. This gives the protein CASSITGGGTDTQYF.

This clonotype showed up many times. The junction shows a germline mismatch at one end, possibly a read error. The CDR3 DNA is TGCGCCAGCAGCTTGGCGGGCGGGACGGATTTCCCGATTTTT. This sequence encodes CASSLAGGTDFPIF. The chain links TRBV5-1 to TRBJ1-4; tentative D call: TRBD1 (5 bases). This CDR3 comprises 14 residues. Germline CDR1 and CDR2: SGHRS and YFSETQ.

This clonotype has a count of ten or more. The chain links TRBV30 to TRBJ1-5; the D gene is possibly TRBD1 (5 bases). The germline V and J ends were trimmed by 5 bases and 0 bases, with 8 bases remaining between them. The CDR3 spans 13 residues. Germline V lookup: CDR1 GTSNPN, CDR2 SVGIG (reference sequence). CDR3 amino acids: CAWSTVSNQPQHF. For the CDR3, the DNA is TGTGCCTGGTCGACAGTTAGCAATCAGCCCCAGCATTTT.

The chain carries TRBV4-2 and TRBJ1-3; D might be TRBD1 (6 bases). The germline V and J ends were trimmed by 0 bases and 1 base, with 7 bases remaining between them. In germline, CDR1 is LGHNA, CDR2 YNFKEQ. The CDR3 spans 15 residues. CDR3 DNA: TGTGCCAGCAGCCAAGAAGACAGGTCTGGAAACACCATATATTTT. Protein: CASSQEDRSGNTIYF.

In this sample, this clonotype turned up many times. This chain links TRBV20-1 with TRBJ1-1; D not certain. The V and J ends lost 5 bases and 4 bases respectively, with 8 bases between them. There are 11 residues in the CDR3. Germline V CDR1 and CDR2: DFQATT, SNEGSKA (reference sequence). The CDR3, as DNA: TGCAGTGCTGCGACCGGCACTGAAGCTTTCTTT. The encoded protein is CSAATGTEAFF.

This clonotype was counted at least ten times. This chain's CDR3 is CASSLGTSGTKNIQYF. The CDR3 region has the DNA TGCGCCAGCAGCTTAGGGACTAGCGGGACCAAAAACATTCAGTACTTC. This chain links TRBV5-1 with TRBJ2-4; 13 bases line up with TRBD2. The CDR3 runs 16 residues. Trimming cost V 2 bases and J 2 bases; bases outside gene matches: 1. Germline CDR1 and CDR2: SGHRS and YFSETQ.